This T cell receptor (beta chain) was captured by sequencing in a study of T cell responses to AZD1222 COVID-19 vaccine. Study-level results: Only a handful of AZD1222 recipients, more than five in all, had baseline seropositivity.

This clone has a single count. Its specificity is unknown. TCRdb keeps only in-frame clones here, not all; method: immunoSEQ multiplex PCR. The sample has fewer than 150,000 clones, roughly 87% seen once. The sequence came from an adult in good health. Sequenced material: peripheral blood, taken on day 0 of AZD1222 vaccination.

The CDR3 region is CATSRRDSVTDTQYF. The CDR3, as DNA: TGTGCCACCAGCAGGAGAGACTCAGTCACAGATACGCAGTATTTT. The chain combines TRBV15 with TRBJ2-3; no definite D call. Germline V gives CDR1 LNHNV, CDR2 YYDKDF (reference sequence). This CDR3 is 15 amino acids long. With 3 bases removed from V and 2 bases from J, the gap between germline ends came to 12 bases. Complete variable domain (other parts from reference TRBV15 and TRBJ2-3): DAMVIQNPRYQVTQFGKPVTLSCSQTLNHNVMYWYQQKSSQAPKLLFHYYDKDFNNEADTPDNFQSRRPNTSFCFLDIRSPGLGDTAMYLCATSRRDSVTDTQYFGPGTRLTVL.